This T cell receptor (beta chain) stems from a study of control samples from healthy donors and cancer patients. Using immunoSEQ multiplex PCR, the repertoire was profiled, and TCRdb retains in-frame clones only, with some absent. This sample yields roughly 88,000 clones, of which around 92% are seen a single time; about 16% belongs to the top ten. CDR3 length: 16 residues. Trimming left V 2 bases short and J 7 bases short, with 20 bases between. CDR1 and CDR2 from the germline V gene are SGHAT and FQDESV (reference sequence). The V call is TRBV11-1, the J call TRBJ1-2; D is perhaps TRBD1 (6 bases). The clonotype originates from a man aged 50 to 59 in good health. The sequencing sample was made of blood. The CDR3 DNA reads TGTGCCAGCAGCTTAACCGCCAGGGGATCCGGGGTTGGCTACACCTTC. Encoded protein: CASSLTARGSGVGYTF.